These T cell receptor beta chains were read from a single sample in a study of persistence of HIV-infected CD4 T cells. The assay was immunoSEQ multiplex PCR, and TCRdb's table has in-frame clones only and misses some. The sample holds 36,000 or so clones; 82% are singletons and the top ten take almost 1%. The antigens these receptors bind are not known. Specimen: cultured CD4+ T cells from PBMCs, collected from a patient who received antiretroviral therapy. These receptors were collected from an adult with HIV. The donor label of this sample is uncertain. Both conserved end residues are part of each CDR3. D genes are given only for firm matches. A clone size is listed for some rows: how often the clone was seen (once, few, many), or a class if it is expanded.

v_call,clone_size,d_call,j_call,cdr3_nt,cdr3_aa
TRBV2,-,-,TRBJ1-2,TGTGCCAGCAGAGGGGTCGCCCGGGGCTATGGCTACACCTTC,CASRGVARGYGYTF
TRBV3-1/TRBV3-2,-,-,TRBJ1-5,TGTGCCAGCAGCCAGATGAGGGGGAATCAGCCCCAGCATTTT,CASSQMRGNQPQHF
TRBV6-1,few,-,TRBJ1-3,TGTGCCAGCAGTGAAATGAACTCTGGAAACACCATATATTTT,CASSEMNSGNTIYF
TRBV5-6,once,-,TRBJ1-6,TGTGCCAGCAGCTTGTTTCAGAGCTCCTATAATTCACCCCTCCACTTT,CASSLFQSSYNSPLHF
TRBV5-1,-,-,TRBJ1-2,TGCGCCAGCAGCTTGGCCGGCAGAGCCAACTATGGCTACACCTTC,CASSLAGRANYGYTF
TRBV7-7,-,TRBD1,TRBJ2-1,TGTGCTAGCAGCCCGCGGACAGGCTACACCTACAATGAGCAGTTCTTC,CASSPRTGYTYNEQFF
TRBV19,-,-,TRBJ2-3,TGTGCCAGTAGCCCCCGGATACAGAGCGATACGCAGTATTTT,CASSPRIQSDTQYF
TRBV9,-,-,TRBJ1-2,TGTGCCAGCAGCGTTGAGGAATTCTATGGCTACACCTTC,CASSVEEFYGYTF
TRBV19,-,TRBD1,TRBJ2-3,TGTGCCAGTAGTACCTTCCAAGACAGGGTGGATACGCAGTATTTT,CASSTFQDRVDTQYF
TRBV5-1,-,TRBD1,TRBJ1-2,TGCGCCAGCAGCTTGTGGACAGGGGGCCATGGCTACACCTTC,CASSLWTGGHGYTF
TRBV6-2/TRBV6-3,-,-,TRBJ2-1,TGTGCCAGCAGTTACGAACTCAGCTCCTACAATGAGCAGTTCTTC,CASSYELSSYNEQFF
TRBV6-1,-,-,TRBJ1-5,TGTGCCAGCAGTGATAGAAGAAAAGCGAGCAATCAGCCCCAGCATTTT,CASSDRRKASNQPQHF
TRBV7-8,-,TRBD2,TRBJ2-1,TGTGCCAGCAGCCTTAGCGGGGGCCGAGATAATGAGCAGTTCTTC,CASSLSGGRDNEQFF
TRBV12-3/TRBV12-4,-,TRBD2,TRBJ2-3,TGTGCCAGCAGACGGGGGGGGTCAGATACGCAGTATTTT,CASRRGGSDTQYF
TRBV24-1,-,-,TRBJ2-3,TGTGCCACCCGGGGAGGCGCAGATACGCAGTATTTT,CATRGGADTQYF
TRBV2,-,-,TRBJ2-2,TGTGCCAGCAGTGTTCGTCGGAACACCGGGGAGCTGTTTTTT,CASSVRRNTGELFF
TRBV3-1/TRBV3-2,-,TRBD1,TRBJ2-1,TGTGCCAGCAGCCAGGACAGGGGCAATGAGCAGTTCTTC,CASSQDRGNEQFF
TRBV5-1,-,-,TRBJ1-1,TGCGCCAGCAGCACTACCAGGGAAGGCATAACAGCTTTCTTT,CASSTTREGITAFF
TRBV6-5,-,-,TRBJ2-7,TGTGCCAGCAGAGAGTCCTACGAGCAGTACTTC,CASRESYEQYF
TRBV30,-,-,TRBJ1-2,TGTGCCTGGAGTGTACAGAGGGTTGAGGGCTACACCTTC,CAWSVQRVEGYTF
TRBV30,-,-,TRBJ1-3,TGTGCCTGGAGTGCCCTCTTCGGCAGGGTCTCTGGAAACACCATATATTTT,CAWSALFGRVSGNTIYF
TRBV2,few,-,TRBJ2-6,TGTGCCAGCAGTGCATCGGAGTCTGGGGCCAACGTCCTGACTTTC,CASSASESGANVLTF
TRBV5-6,-,TRBD1,TRBJ1-2,TGTGCCAGCAGCTTTTACAGGGGGTCCTATGGCTACACCTTC,CASSFYRGSYGYTF
TRBV12-3/TRBV12-4,-,TRBD1,TRBJ1-2,TGTGCCAGCAGTCCGGGACAGGTGGTTGGCTACACCTTC,CASSPGQVVGYTF
TRBV7-8,-,TRBD2,TRBJ2-1,TGTGCCAGCAGCTTAGGGGGGGGGAATTCCTACAATGAGCAGTTCTTC,CASSLGGGNSYNEQFF
TRBV28,-,-,TRBJ1-2,TGTGCCAGCATGGGGGCCTCCCGACTTAACTATGGCTACACCTTC,CASMGASRLNYGYTF
TRBV7-3,-,-,TRBJ2-2,TGTGCCAGCCAGGACAGTTACACCGGGGAGCTGTTTTTT,CASQDSYTGELFF
TRBV5-6,-,-,TRBJ2-7,TGTGCCAGCAGCTTGGCCAGGGGGGGCCTCTCCTACGAGCAGTACTTC,CASSLARGGLSYEQYF
TRBV19,-,TRBD1,TRBJ1-2,TGTGCCAGTAGTCCCTCGGGACAGTATGGCTACACCTTC,CASSPSGQYGYTF
TRBV2,-,-,TRBJ1-5,TGTGCCAGCAGTGAGGCAGACGGGAGTCGGCCCCAGCATTTT,CASSEADGSRPQHF
TRBV5-1,-,-,TRBJ1-1,TGCGCCAGCAGCTTGCAGGGAAGGGGCACTGAAGCTTTCTTT,CASSLQGRGTEAFF
TRBV6-1,-,-,TRBJ1-5,TGTGCCAGCAGTGAAATGTCAGTTAATCAGCCCCAGCATTTT,CASSEMSVNQPQHF
TRBV30,-,-,TRBJ1-2,TGTGCCTGGAGTAAGCAATCTAACTATGGCTACACCTTC,CAWSKQSNYGYTF
TRBV12-3/TRBV12-4,-,-,TRBJ1-1,TGTGCCAGCACCCCCGTCGGAGGTGTTGAAGCTTTCTTT,CASTPVGGVEAFF
TRBV6-5,-,-,TRBJ2-7,TGTGCCAGCAGTTACTCGTCCGGGGGAGAGCAGTACTTC,CASSYSSGGEQYF
TRBV10-3,-,-,TRBJ1-5,TGTGCCATCAGCAGGGATAGCAATCAGCCCCAGCATTTT,CAISRDSNQPQHF
TRBV12-5,few,-,TRBJ1-2,TGTGCTAGTGGTTTGGCAGGAGGTGGCTACACCTTC,CASGLAGGGYTF
TRBV5-5,-,-,TRBJ2-1,TGTGCCAGCAGCTTACTATTTTCGTACAATGAGCAGTTCTTC,CASSLLFSYNEQFF
TRBV3-1/TRBV3-2,-,TRBD1,TRBJ1-2,TGTGCCAGCCATCCAGGGGGCCACTATGGCTACACCTTC,CASHPGGHYGYTF
TRBV5-4,-,-,TRBJ1-1,TGTGCCAGCAGCCCCGGGGGGCTGGGAACTGAAGCTTTCTTT,CASSPGGLGTEAFF
TRBV2,-,-,TRBJ1-5,TGTGCCAGCTCCTGGGGTTTAGGCAATCAGCCCCAGCATTTT,CASSWGLGNQPQHF
TRBV7-2,-,-,TRBJ1-2,TGTGCCAGCAGCTTATACTCCACGGACTATGGCTACACCTTC,CASSLYSTDYGYTF
TRBV15,once,-,TRBJ2-2,TGTGCCACCAGCATCGACACCGGGGAGCTGTTTTTT,CATSIDTGELFF
TRBV7-8,-,-,TRBJ1-6,TGTGCCAGCGCCGAAGGCCGATGGAGCTCCTATAATTCACCCCTCCACTTT,CASAEGRWSSYNSPLHF
TRBV23-1,-,-,TRBJ2-1,TGCGCCAGCAGTCCAGGAGCAGAGCTCTACAATGAGCAGTTCTTC,CASSPGAELYNEQFF
TRBV3-1/TRBV3-2,-,-,TRBJ1-1,TGTGCCAGCAGCCACCTGGGGGAGGCTTTCTTT,CASSHLGEAFF
TRBV24-1,few,TRBD1,TRBJ1-4,TGTGCCACCAGTGATGACAGGGGGGTTGAAAAACTGTTTTTT,CATSDDRGVEKLFF
TRBV7-7,-,-,TRBJ2-2,TGTGCTAGCAGCCCCTACAAGACCGGGGAGCTGTTTTTT,CASSPYKTGELFF
TRBV30,-,TRBD1,TRBJ2-2,TGTGCCTGCCGGGACAGGGGGACCGGGGAGCTGTTTTTT,CACRDRGTGELFF
TRBV19,-,TRBD1,TRBJ1-4,TGTGCCAGTAGTATGGAGACAGGGGGAGTTGAAAAACTGTTTTTT,CASSMETGGVEKLFF
TRBV2,-,-,TRBJ2-1,TGTGCCAGCAGCACCCTTTGGAGTGAGCAGTTCTTC,CASSTLWSEQFF
TRBV20-1,-,TRBD1,TRBJ1-1,TGCAGTGCTAGTGGAGGGACAGGGCTTAGCACTGAAGCTTTCTTT,CSASGGTGLSTEAFF
TRBV7-8,-,TRBD2,TRBJ2-1,TGTGCCAGCAGCTTAGCGGGCGGGGGGGCCTACAATGAGCAGTTCTTC,CASSLAGGGAYNEQFF